A single sample is the source of the 7 T cell receptor beta chains below, sequenced in a study of identical twins. TCRdb recomputed calls from the 5' RACE reads with MiXCR, one row per CDR3 protein. Of 600,000 to 700,000 distinct CDR3 sequences in the sample, over 20% were seen once. This sample also belongs to another study, concerning T cells expressing NK-cell markers.

The sample comprised PBMCs. The receptors shown here come from a woman aged 18-29 years in good health.

The CDR3 reads CASSQEDNSYNEQFF. In nucleotides, the CDR3 is TGCGCCAGCAGCCAAGAGGACAACTCCTACAATGAGCAGTTCTTC. J is TRBJ2-1 and V is TRBV4-3; D is possibly TRBD1 (5 bases). Per germline, CDR1 LGHNA and CDR2 YSLEER. V gave up 0 bases and J gave up 0 bases, with 6 bases separating them. The length of the CDR3 is 15 residues.

This sequence joins TRBV20-1 and TRBJ1-2; D is possibly TRBD1 (5 bases). The CDR3 runs to 12 residues. Germline CDR1 DFQATT, CDR2 SNEGSKA (reference sequence). Trimming left V 0 bases short and J 6 bases short, with 8 bases between. The CDR3 nucleotides are TGCAGTGCTAGAGAGGGGGGGAATGGCTACACCTTC. Amino acids: CSAREGGNGYTF.

This clonotype was seen a handful of times. The chain combines TRBV20-1 with TRBJ1-1; perhaps TRBD1 as D (5 bases). V lost 3 bases and J lost 1, with 9 bases in between. CDR1 DFQATT and CDR2 SNEGSKA come from the germline V gene (reference sequence). The CDR3 is 13 amino acids. CDR3 in DNA: TGCAGTGCTAGCAAGGGGTCGAACACTGAAGCTTTCTTT. Amino acid sequence: CSASKGSNTEAFF.

This clonotype was counted only a few times. The V gene is TRBV27, the J gene TRBJ2-1, with D hard to call. Trimming shortened V by 3 bases and J by 0 bases, and 9 bases separated the two germline ends. Germline V gene data show CDR1 as MNHEY and CDR2 as SMNVEV (reference sequence). CDR3 length equals 15 residues. The CDR3 bases are TGTGCCAGCAGTTTTAGGGCGGTCTCCTACAATGAGCAGTTCTTC. Protein product: CASSFRAVSYNEQFF.

This clonotype was seen a few times. The chain uses TRBV20-1 and TRBJ2-1; the match to TRBD2 covers 13 bases. J gave up 6 bases and V 3 bases, and 14 bases lay outside the gene matches. CDR1 and CDR2 (germline): DFQATT, SNEGSKA (reference sequence). The CDR3 spans 18 residues. The CDR3 region is CSASAFRRTSGGSNEQFF. CDR3 nucleotides: TGCAGTGCTAGTGCCTTCCGTAGGACTAGCGGGGGTTCCAATGAGCAGTTCTTC.

This clonotype was detected only a few times. One junction end disagrees with the germline gene, perhaps due to a read error. The rearrangement links TRBV7-3 to TRBJ2-3; TRBD1 matches at 10 bases. In germline, CDR1 is SGHTA, CDR2 FQGTGA. The CDR3 has 15 residues. CDR3 loop: CASSLTGGPTDTQYF. CDR3 DNA: TGCGCCAGCAGCTTGACAGGGGGCCCCACAGATACGCAGTATTTT.

The table lists this clonotype with many counts. The chain combines TRBV4-3 with TRBJ2-1; D remains ambiguous. The CDR3 extends over 14 amino acids. Trimming removed 2 bases at V and 6 bases at J, with 11 bases between. CDR1 and CDR2 from the germline V gene are LGHNA and YSLEER. The DNA of the CDR3 is TGCGCCAGCAGCCAACGAGGTAGCCCCAATGAGCAGTTCTTC. Protein product: CASSQRGSPNEQFF.